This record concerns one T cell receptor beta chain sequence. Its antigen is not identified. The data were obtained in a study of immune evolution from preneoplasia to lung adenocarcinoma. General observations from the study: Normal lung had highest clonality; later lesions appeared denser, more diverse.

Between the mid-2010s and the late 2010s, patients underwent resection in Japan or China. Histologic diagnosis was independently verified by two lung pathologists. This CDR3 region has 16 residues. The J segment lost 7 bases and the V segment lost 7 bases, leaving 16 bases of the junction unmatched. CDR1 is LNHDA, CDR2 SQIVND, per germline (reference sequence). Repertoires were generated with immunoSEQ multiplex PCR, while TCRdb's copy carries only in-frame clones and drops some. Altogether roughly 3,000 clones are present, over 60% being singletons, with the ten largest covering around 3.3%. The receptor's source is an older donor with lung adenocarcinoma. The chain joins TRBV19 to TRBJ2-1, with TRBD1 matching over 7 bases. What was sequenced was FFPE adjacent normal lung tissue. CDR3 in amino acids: CASTSFLGGQGNEQFF. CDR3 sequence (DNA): TGTGCCAGTACTTCCTTTTTAGGGGGCCAGGGGAATGAGCAGTTCTTC. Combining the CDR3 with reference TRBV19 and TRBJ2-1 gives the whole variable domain DGGITQSPKYLFRKEGQNVTLSCEQNLNHDAMYWYRQDPGQGLRLIYYSQIVNDFQKGDIAEGYSVSREKKESFPLTVTSAQKNPTAFYLCASTSFLGGQGNEQFFGPGTRLTVL.